The T cell receptor beta chain described here comes from a study of T cell responses to AZD1222 COVID-19 vaccine. Study findings and constraints: At baseline, seropositivity was found in only six or seven AZD1222 recipients.

Recipients boosted at about 4 weeks or about 12 weeks are pooled. About this clone itself: No antigen is known for it.

The CDR3 has 18 amino acids. Trimming took off 4 bases at V and 0 bases at J, with 20 bases between the two ends. Assay: immunoSEQ multiplex PCR; the TCRdb copy retains only in-frame clones and omits some. The data hold about 140,000 clones, with 85% to 90% observed a single time. The sequencing here drew on peripheral blood, taken 28 days after the second AZD1222 dose. The chain links TRBV5-3 to TRBJ1-5; no definite D call. TRBV5-3 is an ORF, with its function uncertain. The receptor was derived from an adult who received the AZD1222 COVID-19 vaccine. CDR3 in amino acids: CARSHPVILKSSNQPQHF. For the CDR3, the DNA is TGTGCCAGAAGCCACCCGGTGATACTTAAGTCTAGCAATCAGCCCCAGCATTTT.